The clone carrying this TCR beta chain was seen more than once but under ten times. The time point was: newly diagnosed GD, antithyroid drugs for less than 3 months. PBMC-derived RNA was used for the TCR library. The sample comes from a study of regulatory T cells in long-lasting Graves disease. Sequencing libraries for TCR beta were prepared with iRepertoire HTBI primers and Arm-PCR of CDR3 regions. Each CDR3 protein is one row after TCRdb ran MiXCR on the multiplex PCR reads. This sample has 350,000 to 550,000 distinct CDR3 sequences, with 11% to 15% found just once. V gave up 5 bases and J gave up 3 bases; unmatched junction bases: 8. This CDR3 has 15 amino acids. Germline loops: CDR1 MNHNS, CDR2 SASEGT. The same data also contributed to another study, on T cells in Graves' hyperthyroidism and ophthalmopathy. That source notes: Most expanded thyroid clonotypes above 0.001 recurred in blood. By a 13 V-J model, ophthalmopathy was set apart from stable hyperthyroidism.

This TCR was recovered from a woman aged 50 to 65 with Graves disease. This chain joins TRBV6-1 and TRBJ2-3; 7 positions match TRBD1. The material was peripheral blood mononuclear cells (PBMCs), obtained at new diagnosis, from a patient treated with antithyroid drugs. For the CDR3, the DNA is TGTGCCAGCAGTCGTACAGGGGTTAGTACAGATACGCAGTATTTT. This sequence encodes CASSRTGVSTDTQYF.